This T cell receptor (beta chain) was captured in a study of long-term antiretroviral therapy in people with HIV. Samples were assayed with immunoSEQ v3.0 at survey level. TCRdb keeps only in-frame clones here, not all; method: immunoSEQ multiplex PCR. The sample has 15,000 to 20,000 clones, roughly 80% seen once. Each participant with HIV received care in the United States. The samples comprised roughly 0.9-10 million cryopreserved PBMC ahead of DNA extraction. This TCR was sampled from a woman aged 40 to 50 with HIV. Material: unsorted PBMCs, obtained 2.3 years after starting antiretroviral therapy.

The CDR3 DNA follows: TGTGCCAGCAGTGTCTCGACACTGAACACCGGGGAGCTGTTTTTT. Translated: CASSVSTLNTGELFF. V gene TRBV27 combines with J gene TRBJ2-2; D gene unclear. The ends were cut back, 5 bases at V and 1 base at J, with 11 bases in the middle. The CDR3 length is 15 residues. The germline gives CDR1 MNHEY, CDR2 SMNVEV (reference sequence).